The rows below give T cell receptor beta chains drawn from one sample of a study of blood T cell repertoires in COVID-19. Repertoires were generated with immunoSEQ multiplex PCR, while TCRdb's copy carries only in-frame clones and drops some. The table has about 24,000 clones, about 84% seen once; the top ten hold about a quarter. The sample consisted of peripheral blood. The receptor set was obtained from a human donor with active COVID-19. The donor label of this sample is uncertain. The CDR3 runs from the conserved cysteine through the conserved F or W. D genes are given only for firm matches. A clone size is listed for some rows: how often the clone was seen (once, few, many), or a class if it is expanded.

CASSPGQTSTDTQYF | TGTGCCAGCAGCCCGGGACAGACTAGCACAGATACGCAGTATTTT | TRBV11-2 | TRBD1 | TRBJ2-3 | .
CATEQGTGRQPQHF | TGTGCCACTGAACAGGGGACAGGAAGGCAGCCCCAGCATTTT | TRBV28 | TRBD1 | TRBJ1-5 | .
CASSDPGGATSTEAFF | TGCGCCAGCAGTGACCCTGGGGGGGCAACTAGCACTGAAGCTTTCTTT | TRBV10-2 | . | TRBJ1-1 | .
CSGRTRRYEQYF | TGCAGCGGCCGGACGCGGAGGTACGAGCAGTACTTC | TRBV29-1 | . | TRBJ2-7 | .
CASSTHRGYGTEAFF | TGTGCCAGCAGTACCCACAGGGGGTACGGGACTGAAGCTTTCTTT | TRBV6-5 | TRBD1 | TRBJ1-1 | once
CSVDTGFTEAFF | TGCAGCGTTGACACAGGGTTCACTGAAGCTTTCTTT | TRBV29-1 | . | TRBJ1-1 | once
CASSLSPSGPRGQYF | TGTGCCAGCAGCTTATCCCCTAGCGGACCCCGAGGGCAGTACTTC | TRBV7-2 | TRBD2 | TRBJ2-5 | .
CASSLARGAYEQYF | TGTGCCAGCAGCCTTGCCCGGGGGGCCTACGAGCAGTACTTC | TRBV11-3 | TRBD2 | TRBJ2-7 | .
CASSRGANTGELFF | TGTGCCAGTAGCCGGGGGGCTAACACCGGGGAGCTGTTTTTT | TRBV19 | . | TRBJ2-2 | once
CASSQGRDEQFF | TGTGCCAGCAGCCAAGGGAGAGATGAGCAGTTCTTC | TRBV3-1/TRBV3-2 | . | TRBJ2-1 | few
CASSRTQGDGYTF | TGTGCCAGCAGTCGGACCCAAGGGGATGGCTACACCTTC | TRBV2 | . | TRBJ1-2 | .
CASSVGTASGNTIYF | TGTGCCAGCAGCGTAGGGACAGCCTCTGGAAACACCATATATTTT | TRBV9 | . | TRBJ1-3 | .
CASSAPGQSYEQYF | TGTGCCAGCAGCGCTCCGGGACAATCCTACGAGCAGTACTTC | TRBV28 | . | TRBJ2-7 | .
CASGSDRGFQETQYF | TGTGCTAGTGGGTCGGACAGGGGATTTCAAGAGACCCAGTACTTC | TRBV12-5 | TRBD1 | TRBJ2-5 | .
CASSPELAGVNEQFF | TGTGCCAGCAGCCCCGAACTAGCGGGGGTCAATGAGCAGTTCTTC | TRBV7-3 | TRBD2 | TRBJ2-1 | .
CASSLPLAGGTEAFF | TGTGCCAGCAGCCTACCCCTGGCCGGCGGGACTGAAGCTTTCTTT | TRBV5-5 | . | TRBJ1-1 | .
CASSFPGETQYF | TGTGCCAGCAGCTTCCCGGGGGAGACCCAGTACTTC | TRBV5-4 | . | TRBJ2-5 | .
CASSLEGTHAYEQYF | TGTGCCAGCAGCTTAGAGGGGACTCATGCCTACGAGCAGTACTTC | TRBV11-3 | . | TRBJ2-7 | .
CSASTGIHEQYF | TGCAGCGCCTCGACGGGGATCCACGAGCAGTACTTC | TRBV29-1 | . | TRBJ2-7 | .
CASIIRGGTEAFF | TGTGCCAGTATCATTAGGGGTGGGACTGAAGCTTTCTTT | TRBV19 | . | TRBJ1-1 | .
CASSRQGLNSPLHF | TGTGCCAGCAGTAGACAGGGCCTAAATTCACCCCTCCACTTT | TRBV28 | TRBD1 | TRBJ1-6 | few
CASSDRAGAWDTQYF | TGTGCCAGTAGTGACAGGGCCGGCGCCTGGGATACGCAGTATTTT | TRBV19 | TRBD1 | TRBJ2-3 | .